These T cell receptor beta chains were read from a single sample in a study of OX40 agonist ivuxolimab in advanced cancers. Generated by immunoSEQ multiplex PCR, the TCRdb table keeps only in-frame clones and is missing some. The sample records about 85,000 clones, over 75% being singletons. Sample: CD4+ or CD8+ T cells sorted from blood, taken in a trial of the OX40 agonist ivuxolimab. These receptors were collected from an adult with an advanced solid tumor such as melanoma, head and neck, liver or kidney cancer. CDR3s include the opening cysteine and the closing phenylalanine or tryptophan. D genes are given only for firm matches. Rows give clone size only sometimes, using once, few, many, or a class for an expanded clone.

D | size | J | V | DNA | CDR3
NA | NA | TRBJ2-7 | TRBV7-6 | TGTGCCAGCAGCTCAGCGGTTAGCTCCTACGAGCAGTACTTC | CASSSAVSSYEQYF
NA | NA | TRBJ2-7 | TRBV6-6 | TGTGCCAGCAGTCTACAGGGCTACGAGCAGTACTTC | CASSLQGYEQYF
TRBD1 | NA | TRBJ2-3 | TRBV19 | TGTGCCAGTAGCCCCCGGACAGGGGCCGCAGATACGCAGTATTTT | CASSPRTGAADTQYF
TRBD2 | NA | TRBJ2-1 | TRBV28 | TGTGCCAGCAGTGACATAGCGGGGGGACCTTACAATGAGCAGTTCTTC | CASSDIAGGPYNEQFF
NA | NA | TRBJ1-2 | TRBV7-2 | TGTGCCAGCAGCCCGGGGCGGTGGGGAGACCGGGGCTACACCTTC | CASSPGRWGDRGYTF
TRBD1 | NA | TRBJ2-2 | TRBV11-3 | TGTGCCAGCAGCTTCCAAGGGACAGGGCGGACCGGGGAGCTGTTTTTT | CASSFQGTGRTGELFF
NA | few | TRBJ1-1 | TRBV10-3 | TGTGCCATCAGTGAGTCGGTCAGGGAAGGCTCTGAAGCTTTCTTT | CAISESVREGSEAFF
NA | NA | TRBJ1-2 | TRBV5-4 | TGTGCCAGCAGCCAGGACAGACTTGGCTACACCTTC | CASSQDRLGYTF
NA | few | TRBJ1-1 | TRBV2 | TGTGCCAGCATTTACGGGACCTACACTGAAGCTTTCTTT | CASIYGTYTEAFF
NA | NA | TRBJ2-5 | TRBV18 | TGTGCCAGCTCACCACCCACAGGGCAAGAGACCCAGTACTTC | CASSPPTGQETQYF
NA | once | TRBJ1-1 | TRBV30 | TGTGCCTGGAGTCGGGGTTCTAACACTGAAGCTTTCTTT | CAWSRGSNTEAFF
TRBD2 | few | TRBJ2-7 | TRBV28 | TGTGCCAGCAGTTTAACTAGCGGGAGACGCGAGCAGTACTTC | CASSLTSGRREQYF
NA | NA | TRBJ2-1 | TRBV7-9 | TGTGCCAGCAGCTTAGCAGGGGGACGAGGGAACAATGAGCAGTTCTTC | CASSLAGGRGNNEQFF
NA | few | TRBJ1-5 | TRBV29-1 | TGCAGCGTTGTGAGTGGACAGTATCAGCCCCAGCATTTT | CSVVSGQYQPQHF
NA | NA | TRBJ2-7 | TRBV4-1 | TGCGCCAGCAGCCAAGAGCCCGGCCCAACCACCTACGAGCAGTACTTC | CASSQEPGPTTYEQYF
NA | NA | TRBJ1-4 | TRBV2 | TGTGCCAGCAGGCCACAGGGTTACCCGTCGGAAAAACTGTTTTTT | CASRPQGYPSEKLFF
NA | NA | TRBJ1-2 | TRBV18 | TGTGCCAGCTCACCTGACAACTATGGCTACACCTTC | CASSPDNYGYTF
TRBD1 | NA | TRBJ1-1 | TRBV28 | TGTGCCAGCAGGCAAACCGGGACAGGGCGGACTGAAGCTTTCTTT | CASRQTGTGRTEAFF
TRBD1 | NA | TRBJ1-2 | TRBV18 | TGTGCCAGCTCCCCCGACAGGGGCTCTAACTATGGCTACACCTTC | CASSPDRGSNYGYTF
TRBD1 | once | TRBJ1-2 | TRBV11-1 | TGTGCCAGCAGCTTGTCGGACAGGGGGTATGGCTACACCTTC | CASSLSDRGYGYTF
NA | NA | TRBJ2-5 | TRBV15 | TGTGCCACCAGCAGAGAGGGGACCCAGTACTTC | CATSREGTQYF
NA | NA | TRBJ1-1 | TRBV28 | TGTGCCAGCAGCGGACCCGGCGATTCTAACACTGAAGCTTTCTTT | CASSGPGDSNTEAFF
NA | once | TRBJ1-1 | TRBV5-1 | TGCGCCAGCGGAGCCACCGGCGGGATGAACACTGAAGCTTTCTTT | CASGATGGMNTEAFF
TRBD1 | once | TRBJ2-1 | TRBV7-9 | TGTGCCAGCAGCCAGGGGGACAATGAGCAGTTCTTC | CASSQGDNEQFF
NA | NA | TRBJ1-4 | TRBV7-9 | TGTGCCAGCAGCTTGGCACCCACTAATGAAAAACTGTTTTTT | CASSLAPTNEKLFF
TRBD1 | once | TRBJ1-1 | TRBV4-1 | TGCGCCAGCAGCCACAACGCCCTCAGGGGGCGCGGAAAGGACACTGAAGCTTTCTTT | CASSHNALRGRGKDTEAFF
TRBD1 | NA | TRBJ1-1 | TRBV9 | TGTGCCAGCAGCGTTACAGGGGTCATGAACACTGAAGCTTTCTTT | CASSVTGVMNTEAFF
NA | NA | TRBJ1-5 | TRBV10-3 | TGTGCCATCAGCCGGGTCCCGGTGCATCAGCCCCAGCATTTT | CAISRVPVHQPQHF
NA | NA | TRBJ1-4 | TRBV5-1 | TGCGCCAGCAGCTCTGGGGGGCCAGCAACTAATGAAAAACTGTTTTTT | CASSSGGPATNEKLFF
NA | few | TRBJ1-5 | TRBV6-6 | TGTGCCAGCAGTTCCGAGCTGGGGTACAATCAGCCCCAGCATTTT | CASSSELGYNQPQHF
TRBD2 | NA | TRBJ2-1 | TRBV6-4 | TGTGCCAGCAGTGACTCCCGGCGGGGGGGCTACAATGAGCAGTTCTTC | CASSDSRRGGYNEQFF
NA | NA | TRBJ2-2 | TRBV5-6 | TGTGCCAGCAGCCGCCAGGCGATCACCGGGGAGCTGTTTTTT | CASSRQAITGELFF
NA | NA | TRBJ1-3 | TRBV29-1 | TGCAGCGTTGTAACAGTCGGAAACACCATATATTTT | CSVVTVGNTIYF
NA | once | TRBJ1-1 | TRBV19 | TGTGCCAGTACAGTCAGGGACATAGAGGTGAACACTGAAGCTTTCTTT | CASTVRDIEVNTEAFF
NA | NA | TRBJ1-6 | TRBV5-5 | TGTGCCAGCAGCGCGGGGACCGGGGATTCACCCCTCCACTTT | CASSAGTGDSPLHF
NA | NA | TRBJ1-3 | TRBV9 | TGTGCCAGCACCGTCGGGTTTCGAGGGAACACCATATATTTT | CASTVGFRGNTIYF
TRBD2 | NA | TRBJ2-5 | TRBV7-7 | TGTGCCAGCAGCTTAGGGGGACTAGCGGGGAACCAAGAGACCCAGTACTTC | CASSLGGLAGNQETQYF
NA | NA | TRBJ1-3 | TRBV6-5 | TGTGCCTCCAAACTCTCAGGCTCGGGAAACACCATATATTTT | CASKLSGSGNTIYF
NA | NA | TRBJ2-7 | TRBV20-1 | TGCAGTGCCCCCTCCCTGGTGGAGCAGTACTTC | CSAPSLVEQYF
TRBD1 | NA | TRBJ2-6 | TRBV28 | TGTGCCAGCAGTTTATTCTACAGGGGAGACTCTGGGGCCAACGTCCTGACTTTC | CASSLFYRGDSGANVLTF
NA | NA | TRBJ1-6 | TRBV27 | TGTGCCAGCGGCCCCCGGGACACTAATTCACCCCTCCACTTT | CASGPRDTNSPLHF
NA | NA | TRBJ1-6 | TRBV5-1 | TGCGCCAGCAGCTTGGACAGCGCGAATTCACCCCTCCACTTT | CASSLDSANSPLHF
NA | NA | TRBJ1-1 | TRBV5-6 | TGTGCCAGCAGCCCATACGGCCACACTGAAGCTTTCTTT | CASSPYGHTEAFF
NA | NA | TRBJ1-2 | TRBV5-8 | TGTGCCAGCAGCTTGGCGGGGCCCTCTAACTATGGCTACACCTTC | CASSLAGPSNYGYTF
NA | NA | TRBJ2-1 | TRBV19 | TGTGCCAGTAGTATGTGGAGATCCTACAATGAGCAGTTCTTC | CASSMWRSYNEQFF
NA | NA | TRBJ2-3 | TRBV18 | TGTGCCAGCTCATCACGAAACGGACTATCCACAGATACGCAGTATTTT | CASSSRNGLSTDTQYF
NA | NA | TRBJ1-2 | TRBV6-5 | TGTGCCAGCAGTTCAGGTGGGAGAAACTATGGCTACACCTTC | CASSSGGRNYGYTF
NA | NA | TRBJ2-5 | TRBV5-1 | TGCGCCAGCAGCCTTCAAATGGCAGAGACCCAGTACTTC | CASSLQMAETQYF
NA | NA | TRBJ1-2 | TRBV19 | TGTGCCAGTAGTATTTTGGGGCAGACGTATGGCTACACCTTC | CASSILGQTYGYTF
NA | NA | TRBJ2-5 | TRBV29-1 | TGCAGCGTTGGGAGAGAGACCCAGTACTTC | CSVGRETQYF
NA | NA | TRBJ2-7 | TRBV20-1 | TGCAGTGCTCCAGCAACAAACGAGCAGTACTTC | CSAPATNEQYF
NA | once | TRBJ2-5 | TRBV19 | TGTGCCAGTAGTGTGGGATACAGGGGAGGAGAGACCCAGTACTTC | CASSVGYRGGETQYF
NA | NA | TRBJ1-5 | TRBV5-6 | TGTGCCAGCAGCACCAGACGGTATAGCAATCAGCCCCAGCATTTT | CASSTRRYSNQPQHF